The next 9 T cell receptor beta chains were all read from a single sample in a study of response to subunit inactivated influenza vaccine (dated by TCRdb to the late 2010s). Library preparation was by RT-PCR. The instrument given in TCRdb is Illumina HiSeq 2500. TCRdb reanalyzed the raw reads on its own, using fastp at Q25 for trimming and MiXCR for clone calling, and kept in-frame beta chains. Each CDR3 protein appears once, grouped with its most common genes and DNA. Present in this sample are more than 200,000 distinct CDR3 sequences, 9% to 15% of which were seen just once. The top ten clones comprise approximately 7.8% of the sample. The source material was non-naive T cells sorted from PBMCs, sampled 14 days before vaccination. The cell subset or site label for this specimen denotes: memory T cell fraction. The receptors were sampled from a man in his fifties or sixties who received an inactivated influenza vaccine. Donor details come from another sample of the same person, matched by shared clones.

The J gene is TRBJ2-3, the V gene TRBV4-2, with 8 nucleotides matching TRBD2. Unmatched junction bases numbered 5, after V lost 1 base and J lost 5 bases. The CDR3 runs to 15 residues. Germline CDR1 reads LGHNA; CDR2 reads YNFKEQ. CDR3 DNA sequence: TGTGCCAGCAGCCAAGCGGGAGGGCGGCAAGATACGCAGTATTTT. Amino acid sequence: CASSQAGGRQDTQYF.

This chain connects TRBV10-3 to TRBJ2-5, with D maybe TRBD1 (5 bases). The germline V gene encodes CDR1 ENHRY and CDR2 SYGVKD. This CDR3 spans 14 amino acids. With 6 bases removed from V and 3 bases from J, the gap between germline ends came to 14 bases. The CDR3, as DNA: TGTGCCATCAGCTCGGACATAAGGAAAGAGACCCAGTACTTC. Translated: CAISSDIRKETQYF.

This clonotype was detected only a few times. The chain carries TRBV25-1 and TRBJ1-1, with TRBD1 matching over 7 bases. Germline assignment: CDR1 MGHDK and CDR2 SYGVNS. The CDR3 runs 14 residues. Losses at the gene ends were 0 bases for V and 5 bases for J; bases not matched to a gene: 3. Here the CDR3 reads CASSEYRGSTEAFF. CDR3 coding DNA: TGTGCCAGCAGTGAATACAGGGGGAGTACTGAAGCTTTCTTT.

This clonotype has a handful of counts. The V gene is TRBV24-1, the J gene TRBJ2-1; the match to TRBD1 covers 10 bases. Trimming at V came to 5 bases and at J to 8 bases, leaving 11 bases not matched to a gene. CDR3 length: 16 residues. Germline lookup yields CDR1 KGHDR and CDR2 SFDVKD. The CDR3 region is CATSAFRDRGGDEQFF. The CDR3 DNA follows: TGTGCCACCAGTGCTTTCCGGGACAGGGGAGGCGATGAGCAGTTCTTC.

This clonotype was observed a handful of times. V is TRBV7-9 and J is TRBJ2-2; 10 bases are shared with TRBD1. In germline, CDR1 is SEHNR, CDR2 FQNEAQ (reference sequence). The CDR3 is 15 residues long. V dropped 5 bases and J dropped 7; count of bases not matched to a gene: 7. The CDR3 bases are TGTGCCAGCAGCCCAAGGGGACAGGGGCACGGGGAGCTGTTTTTT. Translating gives CASSPRGQGHGELFF. The full variable domain, with the rest looked up from reference TRBV7-9 and TRBJ2-2, is DTGVSQNPRHKITKRGQNVTFRCDPISEHNRLYWYRQTLGQGPEFLTYFQNEAQLEKSRLLSDRFSAERPKGSFSTLEIQRTEQGDSAMYLCASSPRGQGHGELFFGEGSRLTVL.

The chain has TRBV5-1 and TRBJ2-1; the match to TRBD2 covers 8 bases. Germline CDR1 and CDR2: SGHRS and YFSETQ. V gave up 6 bases and J gave up 6 bases; unmatched junction bases: 11. This CDR3 has 15 amino acids. CDR3: CASNEGLGLGNEQFF. The DNA for the CDR3 is TGCGCCAGCAACGAGGGACTAGGATTGGGCAATGAGCAGTTCTTC.

This rearrangement joins TRBV7-6 to TRBJ2-7; TRBD2 matches 12 bases. The CDR3 consists of 18 residues. V dropped 5 bases and J dropped 2; count of bases not matched to a gene: 13. The germline gives CDR1 SGHVS, CDR2 FNYEAQ. The CDR3 DNA is TGTGCCAGCAGCCTAACAACCCCCGGACTAGCGGGGACCTACGAGCAGTACTTC. This gives the protein CASSLTTPGLAGTYEQYF. Full variable domain (missing parts from reference TRBV7-6 and TRBJ2-7): GAGVSQSPRYKVTKRGQDVALRCDPISGHVSLYWYRQALGQGPEFLTYFNYEAQQDKSGLPNDRFSAERPEGSISTLTIQRTEQRDSAMYRCASSLTTPGLAGTYEQYFGPGTRLTVT.

The chain combines TRBV20-1 with TRBJ2-3; D is undetermined. Germline V CDR1 and CDR2: DFQATT, SNEGSKA (reference sequence). This CDR3 contains 13 residues. Trimming shortened V by 3 bases and J by 5 bases, and 12 bases separated the two germline ends. The CDR3 DNA is TGCAGTGCTAGGATCCCCCTCCGAGATACGCAGTATTTT. Translation gives CSARIPLRDTQYF.

V and J are TRBV3-1 and TRBJ2-1; D remains unclear. Germline V gives CDR1 LGHDT, CDR2 YNNKEL (reference sequence). This CDR3 has 15 amino acids. Deletions cut 0 bases from V and 7 bases from J, with 13 bases between. CDR3 coding DNA: TGTGCCAGCAGCCAAGATCAAGGGATGGGGAATGAGCAGTTCTTC. It is translated as CASSQDQGMGNEQFF.